Here is one T cell receptor beta chain with its context. The record originates from a study of blood T cell repertoires in COVID-19. Study context: Sources were T cells, B-cell-depleted T cells, or PBMCs; the material itself was cDNA or gDNA.

Produced via immunoSEQ multiplex PCR; TCRdb's table is partial and in-frame only. The sample comprises 28,000 or so clones, 80% to 95% of which are singletons, and around 2.1% rests with the top ten. Germline V gene data show CDR1 as LGHDT and CDR2 as YNNKEL (reference sequence). The CDR3 extends over 14 amino acids. The germline V and J ends were trimmed by 1 base and 6 bases, with 10 bases remaining between them. The rearrangement links TRBV3-1 (or the pseudogene TRBV3-2) to TRBJ2-1; D not resolved. The receptor was isolated from a human donor in a cohort sampled during active COVID-19. The sample comprised peripheral blood. In nucleotides, the CDR3 is TGTGCCAGCAGCCAAGGTGTATTCCCCAATGAGCAGTTCTTC. Protein product: CASSQGVFPNEQFF.